The source of this T cell receptor beta chain is a study of blood T cell repertoires in COVID-19. Study information: Some COVID-19 samples were acute and others convalescent; all came from the United States, Italy and Spain. Nucleic acid was either cDNA or gDNA, and it came from T cells, B-cell-depleted T cells, or PBMCs.

In germline, CDR1 is MNHEY, CDR2 SMNVEV (reference sequence). Losses at the gene ends were 5 bases for V and 1 base for J; bases not matched to a gene: 9. This CDR3 has 17 residues. Here immunoSEQ multiplex PCR was the method, and the copy in TCRdb shows in-frame clones only, minus some. Here the sample spans about 78,000 clones, roughly 91% being singletons. The sequenced material came from peripheral blood. The receptor was derived from a woman aged 45-59 years in a cohort sampled during active COVID-19. V usage is TRBV27 and J usage is TRBJ2-2; TRBD2 matches 8 bases. The CDR3 protein is CASSPGGGTQNTGELFF. In DNA form, the CDR3 reads TGTGCCAGCAGTCCGGGCGGGGGGACTCAGAACACCGGGGAGCTGTTTTTT.